The rows below give T cell receptor beta chains drawn from one sample of a study of CD8+ T cells in alopecia areata. Method: immunoSEQ multiplex PCR; TCRdb's copy keeps in-frame clones and lacks some. This sample has about 190,000 clones, with 50% to 70% found just once. This specimen consisted of CD4+ T cells sorted from blood, obtained at week 0. These TCRs come from a human donor with alopecia areata. The CDR3 runs from the conserved cysteine through the conserved F or W. The order of the fields is J gene, V gene, CDR3 protein.

>TRBJ1-1|TRBV20-1
CSAGRRFEAFF
>TRBJ1-2|TRBV11-2
CASSLGRAGSYGYTF
>TRBJ1-2|TRBV5-1
CASSLGHNYGYTF
>TRBJ2-2|TRBV15
CATSRSSLAGNTGELFF
>TRBJ1-2|TRBV5-1
CASSKGQGASDGYTF
>TRBJ1-5|TRBV29-1
CSVGAGNQPQHF
>TRBJ2-1|TRBV27
CASSYRTDSRGRYEQFF
>TRBJ1-2|TRBV15
CATSTSGAYYGYTF
>TRBJ1-6|TRBV9
CASSVGDRFSNSPLHF
>TRBJ2-5|TRBV29-1
CSVEVLRGGETQYF
>TRBJ2-2|TRBV11-1
CASSLEAGPNTGELFF
>TRBJ2-6|TRBV19
CASSEGRTGASGANVLTF
>TRBJ2-7|TRBV6-5
CASSYDGDTSYEQYF
>TRBJ2-1|TRBV15
CATSSRVARNEQFF
>TRBJ2-6|TRBV5-1
CASSWSATGANVLTF
>TRBJ1-4|TRBV27
CASSFSDRVNEKLFF
>TRBJ2-7|TRBV2
CASSEAWSGSEQYF
>TRBJ2-7|TRBV30
CAWSILGPTSYEQYF
>TRBJ1-2|TRBV6-1
CASSVLGGDDGYTF
>TRBJ1-2|TRBV11-2
CASSLSRDRGGYTF
>TRBJ1-4|TRBV2
CASSELGQTSEKLFF
>TRBJ2-7|TRBV6-5
CASSSGTGTYEQYF
>TRBJ2-2|TRBV5-1
CASSPGAVSNTGELFF
>TRBJ1-2|TRBV27
CASSWGQGFYGYTF
>TRBJ2-6|TRBV6-5
CASRENGANVLTF
>TRBJ1-5|TRBV2
CASSSDSMGAQPQHF
>TRBJ1-1|TRBV7-9
CASSFERNTEAFF